The 5 T cell receptor beta chains given below trace back to one sample, sequenced in a study of blood T cell repertoires in COVID-19. The data were produced by immunoSEQ multiplex PCR, yet TCRdb's version contains in-frame clones alone and is incomplete. The sample records roughly 240,000 clones, around 88% being singletons. What was sequenced was peripheral blood. These receptors were collected from a woman of 80 years or more with COVID-19, enrolled during active disease.

This clone was seen more than once but under ten times. This chain connects TRBV6-5 to TRBJ1-2; D unresolved. CDR1 is MNHEY, CDR2 SVGAGI, per germline. This CDR3 comprises 13 residues. Trimming shortened V by 11 bases and J by 0 bases, and 13 bases separated the two germline ends. The DNA for the CDR3 is TGTGCCGTCGCGTATGCCGCTAACTATGGCTACACCTTC. It encodes CAVAYAANYGYTF.

The V gene is TRBV2, the J gene TRBJ1-5; the D is unclear. This CDR3 spans 16 amino acids. The V gene's germline CDR1 is SNHLY and CDR2 FYNNEI. Trimming pared 4 bases from V and 1 base from J, leaving 14 bases between. The CDR3 region is CASSGSGIGSNQPQHF. DNA for the CDR3: TGTGCCAGCAGTGGCTCCGGGATAGGGAGCAATCAGCCCCAGCATTTT. Together with reference TRBV2 and TRBJ1-5, the CDR3 gives the full variable domain: EPEVTQTPSHQVTQMGQEVILRCVPISNHLYFYWYRQILGQKVEFLVSFYNNEISEKSEIFDDQFSVERPDGSNFTLKIRSTKLEDSAMYFCASSGSGIGSNQPQHFGDGTRLSIL.

The rearrangement joins TRBV7-9 to TRBJ1-6, with 7 nucleotides matching TRBD1. Germline V gene sequence: CDR1 SEHNR, CDR2 FQNEAQ (reference sequence). CDR3 size: 15 residues. V was clipped by 5 bases and J by 4 bases; unmatched bases: 5. CDR3 sequence: CASSPGTAYNSPLHF. The CDR3 nucleotides are TGTGCCAGCAGCCCCGGGACAGCATATAATTCACCCCTCCACTTT.

The rearrangement joins TRBV3-1 (or the pseudogene TRBV3-2) to TRBJ2-5; the D is unclear. The germline CDR1 and CDR2 sequences are LGHDT and YNNKEL (reference sequence). The CDR3 length is 12 residues. Trimming shortened V by 5 bases and J by 4 bases, and 8 bases separated the two germline ends. CDR3 protein: CASSLAPETQYF. The CDR3 DNA follows: TGTGCCAGCAGCTTAGCTCCAGAGACCCAGTACTTC.

The table lists this clone with a few counts. V is TRBV6-5 and J is TRBJ2-7, with D tentatively TRBD2 (6 bases). The germline V gene has CDR1 MNHEY and CDR2 SVGAGI. V gave up 7 bases and J gave up 0 bases, with 16 bases separating them. CDR3 length equals 15 residues. Written as DNA, the CDR3 is TGTGCCAGCATTTTCGGGAGAGGGAGCTCCTACGAGCAGTACTTC. It codes for CASIFGRGSSYEQYF.